This T cell receptor (beta chain) appears in the sequencing data of a study of blood T cell repertoires in COVID-19. The wider study: Sample material is recorded as cDNA or gDNA derived from T cells, B-cell-depleted T cells, or PBMCs.

Clones were read by immunoSEQ multiplex PCR, and TCRdb kept only the in-frame ones, dropping some. The sample has about 300,000 clones; around nine tenths are singletons. Germline lookup yields CDR1 LGHDT and CDR2 YNNKEL (reference sequence). The CDR3 consists of 17 residues. Trimming removed 2 bases from V and 2 bases from J, with 15 bases in between. The V gene is TRBV3-1 (or the pseudogene TRBV3-2), the J gene TRBJ2-2; possibly TRBD2 for D (7 bases). The TCR was taken from a woman in her fifties or sixties who had been exposed to COVID-19. The sequenced material came from PBMCs or T cells enriched from blood (not recorded which). CDR3 sequence reads: CASSQIGGGANTGELFF. In DNA, the CDR3 is TGTGCCAGCAGCCAAATTGGAGGGGGGGCCAACACCGGGGAGCTGTTTTTT.